This record concerns one T cell receptor (beta chain) sequence. The data belong to a study of blood T cell repertoires in COVID-19. No more than 2 weeks before study entry, exposed participants had met a case of COVID-19. Per the study methods: Cell counts per sample came from amplifying reference gene primers. The protocol was immunoSEQ multiplex PCR, while the TCRdb copy is restricted to in-frame clones and leaves out a portion. Clonal size and the V and J genes are those of that table, whereas D and trimming came from the DNA. This table holds about 210,000 clones, 80% to 85% found once. Trimming shortened V by 5 bases and J by 4 bases, and 6 bases separated the two germline ends. The length of the CDR3 is 12 residues. CDR1 is SNHLY, CDR2 FYNNEI, per germline.

The clonotype was recovered from a woman aged 25 to 39 who had been exposed to COVID-19. The material sequenced was PBMCs or T cells enriched from blood (not recorded which). This sequence joins TRBV2 and TRBJ1-5; D perhaps matches TRBD1 (5 bases). CDR3 in amino acids: CASSQGNQPQHF. In DNA, the CDR3 is TGTGCCAGCAGTCAGGGTAATCAGCCCCAGCATTTT. Using reference TRBV2 and TRBJ1-5 for the parts outside the CDR3, the full variable domain is EPEVTQTPSHQVTQMGQEVILRCVPISNHLYFYWYRQILGQKVEFLVSFYNNEISEKSEIFDDQFSVERPDGSNFTLKIRSTKLEDSAMYFCASSQGNQPQHFGDGTRLSIL.